The sequence of this TCR beta chain was determined in a study of T cells in Graves' hyperthyroidism and ophthalmopathy. Study context: Once the initial diagnosis was made, peripheral blood was obtained before any treatment. Findings of the study overall: Most thyroid-expanded clonotypes above 0.001 were also found in blood.

Pregnant or lactating patients were excluded, as were those with uncontrolled infection or other autoimmune disease. Clinical symptoms, serum thyroxine and TRAb, thyroid ultrasound and orbital computed tomography were used for the diagnoses. Regarding this clonotype: Its antigen is still unknown. The junction and the germline gene differ at one end; a read error may be behind it.

The CDR3 is 14 residues long. Germline V CDR1 and CDR2: MNHNY, SVGAGI (reference sequence). Authors of the study amplified TCR beta CDR3 regions from RNA transcripts. The HTBI set primed first-round TCR CDR3 RT-PCR. One entry per CDR3 protein results from TCRdb running MiXCR on the multiplex PCR reads. The sample includes 550,000 to 600,000 distinct CDR3 sequences, approximately 15% seen only once; the top ten take roughly 7.7%. This TCR was recovered from a woman aged 18-29 years with Graves' ophthalmopathy. The chain couples TRBV6-6 to TRBJ2-2, with D hard to call. Sequenced sample: blood. CDR3 coding DNA: TGTGCCAGCGGTTACTCGAATGGTGCCGGGGAGCTGTTTTTT. Translating gives CASGYSNGAGELFF.